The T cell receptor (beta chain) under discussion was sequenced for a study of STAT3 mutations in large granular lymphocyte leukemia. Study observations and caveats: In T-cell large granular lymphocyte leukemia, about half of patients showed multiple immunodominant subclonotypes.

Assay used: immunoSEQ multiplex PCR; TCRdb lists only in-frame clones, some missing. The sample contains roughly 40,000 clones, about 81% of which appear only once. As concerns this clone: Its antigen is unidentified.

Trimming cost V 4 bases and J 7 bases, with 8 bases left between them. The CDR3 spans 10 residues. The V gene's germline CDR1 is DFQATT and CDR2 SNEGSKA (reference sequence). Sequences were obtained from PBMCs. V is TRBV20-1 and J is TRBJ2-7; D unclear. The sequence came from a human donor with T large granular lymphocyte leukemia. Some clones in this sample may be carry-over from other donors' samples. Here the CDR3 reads CSAIPREQYF. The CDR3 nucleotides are TGCAGTGCTATACCAAGGGAGCAGTACTTC.